What follows are 13 T cell receptor beta chains derived from one specimen sequenced in a study of OX40 agonist ivuxolimab in advanced cancers. The table came from immunoSEQ multiplex PCR; TCRdb's copy has only in-frame clones and leaves some out. The data hold more than 45,000 clones, with 85% to 90% observed a single time. The specimen comprised CD4+ or CD8+ T cells sorted from blood, sampled in a trial of the OX40 agonist ivuxolimab. These receptors all stem from an adult with an advanced solid tumor such as melanoma, head and neck, liver or kidney cancer.

The rearrangement joins TRBV5-4 to TRBJ2-2; 7 nucleotides agree with TRBD1. The CDR3 sequence is 16 residues long. The germline V gene has CDR1 SGHNT and CDR2 YYREEE (reference sequence). V dropped 4 bases and J dropped 0; count of bases not matched to a gene: 6. As DNA, the CDR3 is TGTGCCAGCAGCCGCCCCGGGACAGCGAACACCGGGGAGCTGTTTTTT. Protein: CASSRPGTANTGELFF. Full variable domain (missing parts from reference TRBV5-4 and TRBJ2-2): ETGVTQSPTHLIKTRGQQVTLRCSSQSGHNTVSWYQQALGQGPQFIFQYYREEENGRGNFPPRFSGLQFPNYSSELNVNALELDDSALYLCASSRPGTANTGELFFGEGSRLTVL.

V usage is TRBV28 and J usage is TRBJ2-3; possibly TRBD2 for D (6 bases). V was shortened by 2 bases and J by 0 bases, with 12 bases between the two germline ends. The CDR3 totals 16 residues. Per the germline V gene, CDR1 is MDHEN and CDR2 is SYDVKM. CDR3 sequence reads: CASSLILASSTDTQYF. The CDR3, as DNA: TGTGCCAGCAGTTTAATCCTAGCGTCTAGCACAGATACGCAGTATTTT.

V gene TRBV27 combines with J gene TRBJ1-4; no reliable D call. This CDR3 spans 13 amino acids. In germline, CDR1 is MNHEY, CDR2 SMNVEV (reference sequence). Trimming shortened V by 11 bases and J by 6 bases, and 16 bases separated the two germline ends. The CDR3 loop is CASKERIHEKLFF. In DNA form, the CDR3 reads TGTGCCTCCAAGGAAAGGATTCATGAAAAACTGTTTTTT.

V gene TRBV7-9 combines with J gene TRBJ1-2; D remains unclear. The CDR3 is made up of 14 amino acids. From germline, CDR1 is SEHNR and CDR2 FQNEAQ (reference sequence). V lost 7 bases and J 4 bases, leaving 16 bases between the germline ends. The CDR3 here is CASIIGPDGYGYTF. CDR3 bases: TGTGCCAGCATTATAGGACCGGACGGCTATGGCTACACCTTC.

The chain links TRBV9 to TRBJ2-7; TRBD2 agrees at 9 bases. The CDR3 has 16 residues. From germline, CDR1 is SGDLS and CDR2 YYNGEE. Unmatched junction bases numbered 7, after V lost 0 bases and J lost 3 bases. In DNA, the CDR3 is TGTGCCAGCAGCGTAGAGAGTCCTAGCGGGGTCTACGAGCAGTACTTC. Protein: CASSVESPSGVYEQYF.

This clone was recorded once. This chain connects TRBV25-1 to TRBJ1-1; D not certain. CDR1 and CDR2 (germline): MGHDK, SYGVNS. The CDR3 is 11 amino acids. The V end was cut by 1 base, the J end by 6 bases, with 3 bases between. Written as DNA, the CDR3 is TGTGCCAGCAGTGAATTGGCTGAAGCTTTCTTT. This codes for CASSELAEAFF. The whole variable domain, filled in from reference TRBV25-1 and TRBJ1-1, reads EADIYQTPRYLVIGTGKKITLECSQTMGHDKMYWYQQDPGMELHLIHYSYGVNSTEKGDLSSESTVSRIRTEHFPLTLESARPSHTSQYLCASSELAEAFFGQGTRLTVV.

V and J are TRBV5-6 and TRBJ2-1; D is unclear. The CDR3 has 15 amino acids. The V end lost 4 bases, the J end lost 0 bases, and 11 bases lay between the germline ends. Germline V gives CDR1 SGHDT, CDR2 YYEEEE. The CDR3 nucleotides are TGTGCCAGCAGCCCTACGCTGAGCTCCTACAATGAGCAGTTCTTC. This encodes CASSPTLSSYNEQFF.

V gene TRBV6-5 combines with J gene TRBJ1-2; D is unresolved. The germline V gene encodes CDR1 MNHEY and CDR2 SVGAGI. The CDR3 has 16 amino acids. The ends were cut back, 4 bases at V and 3 bases at J, with 18 bases in the middle. CDR3 in amino acids: CASSSKAPNSYYGYTF. The CDR3, as DNA: TGTGCCAGCAGTTCGAAGGCCCCTAACTCGTACTATGGCTACACCTTC.

This clone was recorded only once. The V call is TRBV21-1, the J call TRBJ2-7. TRBV21-1 is classified as a pseudogene. The CDR3 has 12 amino acids. CDR3 residues: CANRRTAYEQYF. The CDR3 nucleotides read TGTGCCAATCGGCGTACGGCCTACGAGCAGTACTTC.

The chain is built from TRBV19 and TRBJ1-1; 10 nucleotides line up with TRBD1. Per the germline V gene, CDR1 is LNHDA and CDR2 is SQIVND (reference sequence). The CDR3 totals 20 residues. V lost 0 bases to trimming and J lost 0 bases; unmatched junction nucleotides: 13. The CDR3 DNA reads as TGTGCCAGTAGTATAGATCAGGGACAGGGGATGCCCCGCATGAACACTGAAGCTTTCTTT. This gives the protein CASSIDQGQGMPRMNTEAFF.

This chain links TRBV19 with TRBJ2-5; a possible D gene is TRBD1 (6 bases). The CDR3 spans 15 residues. CDR1 and CDR2 (germline): LNHDA, SQIVND (reference sequence). The V end was cut by 1 base, the J end by 4 bases, with 13 bases between. In nucleotides, the CDR3 is TGTGCCAGTAGTATAGCCTATGGGGGCAGAGAGACCCAGTACTTC. Amino acids: CASSIAYGGRETQYF.

The J gene is TRBJ2-3, the V gene TRBV7-9; 12 bases are a match to TRBD2. The V segment lost 6 bases and the J segment 6 bases; nucleotides outside the gene matches: 10. Germline V gene data show CDR1 as SEHNR and CDR2 as FQNEAQ (reference sequence). The CDR3 has 16 amino acids. Here the CDR3 DNA reads TGTGCCAGCAGTTCGACTAGCGGGGGACCCAGGGATACGCAGTATTTT. It yields the protein CASSSTSGGPRDTQYF.

The chain employs TRBV9 and TRBJ2-5; TRBD1 matches at 7 bases. The ends lost 4 bases at V and 5 bases at J; junction bases unmatched: 8. The germline CDR1 and CDR2 sequences are SGDLS and YYNGEE. This CDR3 region has 14 residues. For the CDR3, the DNA is TGTGCCAGCAGCCGCCAGGGGGATCGGGAGACCCAGTACTTC. This codes for CASSRQGDRETQYF.